This T cell receptor (beta chain) comes out of a study of blood T cell repertoires in COVID-19. The method was immunoSEQ multiplex PCR; TCRdb's version includes in-frame clones alone and lacks a portion of them. The sample comprises 60,000 to 75,000 clones, 65% to 85% of which are singletons, and about half rests with the top ten. There are 13 residues in the CDR3. The V gene end was trimmed by 4 bases and the J gene end by 8 bases; junction bases not matched to a gene: 10. Germline V gene data show CDR1 as SQVTM and CDR2 as ANQGSEA. Individuals drawn from approximately 22 US areas were roughly 18 to 95 years old. A COVID-19 case was met by exposed participants within 2 weeks before study entry.

V is TRBV29-1 and J is TRBJ1-2; 7 bases fit TRBD1. The receptor comes from a woman aged 55-69 years who had been exposed to COVID-19. The sequenced material came from PBMCs or T cells enriched from blood (not recorded which). The CDR3 loop reads CSVVPGQVKGYTF. CDR3 in DNA: TGCAGCGTTGTCCCTGGACAGGTTAAAGGCTACACCTTC.